These 30 T cell receptor beta chains share one sample of origin, sequenced in a study of CD8+CD57+ T cells in acquired aplastic anemia. TCR beta VDJ combinations and CDR3 sequences were profiled from genomic DNA. One entry per CDR3 protein, called by TCRdb with MiXCR from the reads. The sample has hundreds of thousands of distinct CDR3 sequences, under 80% seen once. Sequencing used sorted CD4+, CD8+, or CD8+CD57+ T cells (not recorded which) from PBMCs. Receptors originate from a human donor in good health, serving as a control.

V is TRBV20-1 and J is TRBJ2-7; D might be TRBD1 or TRBD2, each matching 5 bases. Between the trimmed V and J ends, which lost 4 bases and 8 bases, there was a span of 18 bases. Looked up from germline, CDR1 is DFQATT and CDR2 is SNEGSKA (reference sequence). The CDR3 extends over 13 amino acids. The CDR3 sequence is CSATPGSNQQQYF. CDR3 nucleotide sequence: TGCAGTGCTACTCCAGGGAGCAATCAGCAGCAGTACTTC.

The table lists this clonotype with a few counts. This rearrangement joins TRBV10-3 to TRBJ1-6, with TRBD1 matching 7 bases. The germline V gene encodes CDR1 ENHRY and CDR2 SYGVKD. V was pared by 5 bases and J by 9 bases, with 7 bases of the junction left unmatched. The CDR3 has 14 amino acids. This CDR3 reads CAISTGESSSPLHF. In nucleotides, the CDR3 is TGTGCCATCAGTACAGGGGAAAGCAGTTCACCCCTCCACTTT.

This sequence joins TRBV5-1 and TRBJ2-3, with D tentatively TRBD2 (6 bases). Trimming shortened V by 0 bases and J by 11 bases, and 7 bases separated the two germline ends. The germline CDR1 and CDR2 sequences are SGHRS and YFSETQ. The CDR3 length is 11 residues. DNA of the CDR3: TGCGCCAGCAGCTTGGGAGCGGGGCAGTATTTT. This codes for CASSLGAGQYF.

A remark on this clonotype: The conserved phenylalanine or tryptophan is not found at the CDR3 terminus, so this likely reflects a read error. The DNA is omitted, as the CDR3 cannot be located on it reliably, and the CDR3 follows TCRdb's listing. The gene calls are TRBV19 and TRBJ2-1; the table's D call of TRBD2 was not tested on the DNA. The CDR3 numbers 12 amino acids, ends counted. The germline gives CDR1 LNHDA, CDR2 SQIVND (reference sequence). The CDR3 loop is CASRLSGNEQNL.

About this clonotype itself: The CDR3 does not close with the conserved phenylalanine or tryptophan, likely indicating a read error. No DNA is shown, since the ends of the CDR3 on it are uncertain; the CDR3 is the one TCRdb lists. The rearrangement links TRBV7-3 to TRBJ1-5; TRBD1 is taken as the D call from the table, unchecked against the DNA. The CDR3 extends over 12 residues, inclusive of both ends. Germline V lookup: CDR1 SGHTA, CDR2 FQGTGA. The CDR3 region is CASRRSGALLTS.

Regarding this clonotype: No conserved phenylalanine or tryptophan ends this CDR3, so it is likely a read error. The DNA is omitted, as the CDR3 cannot be located on it reliably, and the CDR3 follows TCRdb's listing. The chain is built from TRBV7-8 and TRBJ2-5; TRBD1, the D gene given by the table, was not confirmed from the DNA. Germline CDR1 and CDR2: SGHVS and FQNEAQ. With termini counted, the CDR3 has 13 amino acids. The CDR3 region is CASSSGSPTDMQY.

This chain links TRBV9 with TRBJ2-3; D possibly matches TRBD1 or TRBD2 (5 bases each). This CDR3 spans 15 amino acids. Germline V lookup: CDR1 SGDLS, CDR2 YYNGEE. V was pared by 6 bases and J by 12 bases, with 26 bases between. The CDR3 reads CASTDRLPITPPQYF. CDR3 sequence (DNA): TGTGCCAGCACCGACAGACTACCGATCACCCCTCCACAGTATTTT.

The CDR3 protein is CASSFQPGVEQYV. DNA for the CDR3: TGTGCCAGCAGCTTCCAACCAGGGGTTGAGCAGTACGTC. V and J are TRBV7-2 and TRBJ2-7; weak D call: TRBD1 (6 bases). V was shortened by 3 bases and J by 7 bases, with 13 bases between the two germline ends. Germline V gene lookup returns CDR1 SGHTA and CDR2 FQGNSA. The CDR3 consists of 13 residues.

The chain's CDR3 is CASSQGPGVEGDTQYF. The CDR3 region has the DNA TGTGCCAGCAGTCAGGGGCCAGGGGTGGAGGGGGATACGCAGTATTTT. This rearrangement joins TRBV9 to TRBJ2-3; either TRBD1 or TRBD2 may supply D (6 bases each). Germline CDR1 and CDR2: SGDLS and YYNGEE. Between the trimmed V and J ends, which lost 5 bases and 6 bases, there was a span of 22 bases. CDR3 length: 16 residues.

A few counts support this clonotype. The CDR3 is CASSAGLAWETDTQYF. The CDR3 bases are TGTGCCAGCTCCGCGGGGCTAGCGTGGGAGACAGATACGCAGTATTTT. The chain links TRBV18 to TRBJ2-3; the D gene is possibly TRBD2 (6 bases). This CDR3 is 16 amino acids long. V lost 6 bases and J lost 3, with 19 bases in between. CDR1 is KGHSH, CDR2 LQKENI, per germline.

The chain uses TRBV20-1 and TRBJ2-5; 11 nucleotides line up with TRBD2. The DNA end is a closer match to TRBJ2-7, so the J assignment may be wrong. This CDR3 has 15 residues. The germline gives CDR1 DFQATT, CDR2 SNEGSKA (reference sequence). CDR3 bases: TGCAGTGCTAGAGACGGGACTAGCGGTACGTACGAGCAGTACTTC. Translation gives CSARDGTSGTYEQYF.

With respect to this clonotype: Given the absence of the conserved phenylalanine or tryptophan at the CDR3 end, a read error is likely. The DNA is omitted, as the CDR3 cannot be located on it reliably, and the CDR3 follows TCRdb's listing. The chain is built from TRBV15 and TRBJ2-7; the table's D gene call, TRBD2, was not cross checked with the DNA. The CDR3 contains 17 residues when both ends are counted. Germline-derived CDR1 and CDR2 are LNHNV and YYDKDF (reference sequence). The CDR3 spells CATSRCGTSWGGYEQQY.

In this sample, this clonotype turned up many times. V usage is TRBV2 and J usage is TRBJ1-1; TRBD1 is a possible D gene (5 bases). The CDR3 is made up of 13 amino acids. The germline V and J ends were trimmed by 1 base and 5 bases, with 8 bases remaining between them. Germline loops: CDR1 SNHLY, CDR2 FYNNEI. The CDR3 nucleotides are TGTGCCAGCAGTGAAGGACAGAAAACTGAAGCTTTCTTT. Translation gives CASSEGQKTEAFF.

Points on this clonotype: One end of the junction fails to match germline, which may point to a read error. The V and J genes are TRBV9 and TRBJ1-3; D is undetermined. The length of the CDR3 is 14 residues. CDR1 and CDR2 from the germline V gene are SGDLS and YYNGEE. CDR3 sequence: CASSLRRSGKEIHF. CDR3 nucleotides: TGTGCCAGCAGCTTACGACGGTCTGGGAAAGAGATCCATTTT.

This clonotype occurred once. This rearrangement joins TRBV9 to TRBJ1-2, with D perhaps TRBD1 (6 bases). The CDR3 is 15 residues long. Germline assignment: CDR1 SGDLS and CDR2 YYNGEE. V shed 4 bases and J shed 10 bases, with 23 bases lying between them. CDR3 in amino acids: CASSRGQTRPCIYTF. For the CDR3, the DNA is TGTGCCAGCAGCAGAGGACAGACTCGGCCGTGTATCTACACCTTC.

Regarding this clonotype: The junction differs from germline at one of its ends, possibly a read error. The CDR3 loop reads CASSQRPRGENEQFF. CDR3 bases: TGTGCCAGCAGCCAGAGGCCACGGGGCGAGAATGAGCAGTTCTTC. The chain has TRBV5-1 and TRBJ2-1; either TRBD1 or TRBD2 may fit D (5 bases each). CDR3 length equals 15 residues. Germline V gives CDR1 SGHRS, CDR2 YFSETQ.

The count of this clonotype is one. The V call is TRBV25-1, the J call TRBJ2-6, with D unclear. The CDR3 has 13 amino acids. The V gene's germline CDR1 is MGHDK and CDR2 SYGVNS. The germline V and J ends were trimmed by 6 bases and 4 bases, with 7 bases remaining between them. Here the CDR3 reads CASSLFGANVLTF. The CDR3 DNA sequence: TGTGCCAGCAGCTTATTCGGGGCCAACGTCCTGACTTTC.

This clonotype was seen only a few times. This may come from a read error, since a much larger clone is one base off. The chain is built from TRBV25-1 and TRBJ2-5, with 7 bases matching TRBD2. This CDR3 contains 15 residues. Losses at the gene ends were 8 bases for V and 3 bases for J; bases not matched to a gene: 12. Germline-derived CDR1 and CDR2 are MGHDK and SYGVNS. CDR3 nucleotides: TGTGCCAGCTACAACTCGGGACGGGGGGAAGAGACCCAGTACTTC. Translated: CASYNSGRGEETQYF.

This clonotype was seen at least ten times. The chain uses TRBV6-6 and TRBJ1-2; 12 bases are a match to TRBD1. This CDR3 is 15 amino acids long. J lost 5 bases, V lost 11 bases, and 12 bases had no gene match. The germline CDR1 and CDR2 sequences are MNHNY and SVGAGI (reference sequence). The DNA of the CDR3 is TGTGCCCTTTGGGACAGGGGGCGTTCACTGTATGGCTACACCTTC. It encodes CALWDRGRSLYGYTF.

The genes are TRBV20-1 and TRBJ1-1, with unresolved D. The CDR3 totals 14 residues. The germline V gene has CDR1 DFQATT and CDR2 SNEGSKA (reference sequence). The V and J ends lost 6 bases and 6 bases respectively, with 20 bases between them. CDR3 coding DNA: TGCAGTGCCCTCCGGGCGAGGTTGGCCGCTGAAGCTTTCTTT. Translation: CSALRARLAAEAFF.

V is TRBV20-1 and J is TRBJ2-3; D uncertain. The CDR3 loop spans 14 amino acids. The V end was cut by 6 bases, the J end by 5 bases, with 18 bases between. Germline V gene lookup returns CDR1 DFQATT and CDR2 SNEGSKA (reference sequence). The DNA of the CDR3 is TGCAGTGCACCACCTAGTCCCCGGGTAGATACGCAGTATTTT. Protein product: CSAPPSPRVDTQYF.

J is TRBJ2-2 and V is TRBV6-6; D is unclear. The CDR3 loop spans 14 amino acids. Germline V gene data show CDR1 as MNHNY and CDR2 as SVGAGI (reference sequence). V lost 5 bases and J 2 bases, leaving 9 bases between the germline ends. The CDR3 DNA reads TGTGCCAGCAGTGGGGTAAGAAACACCGGGGAGCTGTTTTTT. This codes for CASSGVRNTGELFF.

Here the CDR3 DNA reads TGCGCCAGCGGGATGCGAGGGATCGAAGAGACCCAGTACTTC. Its protein is CASGMRGIEETQYF. The chain links TRBV5-1 to TRBJ2-5, with D possibly matching TRBD2 (5 bases). This CDR3 comprises 14 residues. CDR1 and CDR2 from the germline V gene are SGHRS and YFSETQ. Trimming shortened V by 7 bases and J by 3 bases, and 16 bases separated the two germline ends. Full variable domain (missing parts from reference TRBV5-1 and TRBJ2-5): KAGVTQTPRYLIKTRGQQVTLSCSPISGHRSVSWYQQTPGQGLQFLFEYFSETQRNKGNFPGRFSGRQFSNSRSEMNVSTLELGDSALYLCASGMRGIEETQYFGPGTRLLVL.

This clonotype was counted ten times or more. The chain combines TRBV29-1 with TRBJ1-3; possible D gene TRBD1, 5 bases. The CDR3 covers 16 residues. Trimming took 0 bases from V and 4 from J, leaving 16 bases between them. Germline V gives CDR1 SQVTM, CDR2 ANQGSEA. CDR3 nucleotides: TGCAGCGTTGAAGATCTTCAGGGAACGGGAGGAAACACCATATATTTT. Its translation is CSVEDLQGTGGNTIYF.

As concerns this clonotype: Sequence at one end of the junction differs from germline and may be a read error. This chain links TRBV7-2 with TRBJ2-7; unclear D gene. This CDR3 comprises 16 residues. CDR1 is SGHTA, CDR2 FQGNSA, per germline. The CDR3, as DNA: TGTGCCAGCAGCCCACCCAGAAGCGCCCTCTCCTACGAGCAATACTTC. Its protein product is CASSPPRSALSYEQYF.

J is TRBJ1-6 and V is TRBV9; 12 nucleotides align to TRBD1. V shed 1 base and J 5 bases; nucleotides not matched to a gene: 7. CDR1 and CDR2 (germline): SGDLS, YYNGEE. CDR3 size: 18 residues. The CDR3 protein is CASSVTAGQGANNSPLHF. The CDR3 DNA is TGTGCCAGCAGCGTAACAGCGGGACAGGGGGCGAATAATTCACCCCTCCACTTT.

Details on this clonotype: Since no conserved phenylalanine or tryptophan closes the CDR3, a read error is the likely cause. The DNA is omitted, as the CDR3 cannot be located on it reliably, and the CDR3 follows TCRdb's listing. This chain links TRBV7-2 with TRBJ1-6; the D call TRBD1 from the table was never checked on the DNA. Germline V gene lookup returns CDR1 SGHTA and CDR2 FQGNSA. The CDR3 has 13 residues if both end residues are counted. CDR3: CASSFARDNHPHH.

The CDR3 sequence: CASSPGTSGSYTYEQYF. CDR3 sequence (DNA): TGTGCCAGTAGTCCTGGGACTAGCGGGAGCTATACGTACGAGCAGTACTTC. The chain employs TRBV19 and TRBJ2-7; 14 bases are a match to TRBD2. The germline CDR1 and CDR2 sequences are LNHDA and SQIVND (reference sequence). The CDR3 loop spans 17 amino acids. Germline trimming cut 5 bases from V and 4 bases from J; bases unmatched to any gene: 10.

The chain recombines TRBV20-1 with TRBJ2-5; a possible D gene is TRBD1 (6 bases). The CDR3 spans 13 residues. Trimming shortened V by 3 bases and J by 4 bases, and 12 bases separated the two germline ends. Germline CDR1 and CDR2: DFQATT and SNEGSKA (reference sequence). This chain's CDR3 is CSARAGAGETQYF. In DNA, the CDR3 is TGCAGTGCTAGGGCAGGGGCCGGAGAGACCCAGTACTTC.

As concerns this clonotype: Germline and junction disagree at one end, which may indicate a read error. The chain couples TRBV20-1 to TRBJ2-2; 11 nucleotides line up with TRBD1. Germline V gives CDR1 DFQATT, CDR2 SNEGSKA (reference sequence). The CDR3 is 11 residues long. The CDR3 DNA is TGCAGTGCTATAGGGACAGGGGGGCTGTTTTTT. Amino acids: CSAIGTGGLFF.